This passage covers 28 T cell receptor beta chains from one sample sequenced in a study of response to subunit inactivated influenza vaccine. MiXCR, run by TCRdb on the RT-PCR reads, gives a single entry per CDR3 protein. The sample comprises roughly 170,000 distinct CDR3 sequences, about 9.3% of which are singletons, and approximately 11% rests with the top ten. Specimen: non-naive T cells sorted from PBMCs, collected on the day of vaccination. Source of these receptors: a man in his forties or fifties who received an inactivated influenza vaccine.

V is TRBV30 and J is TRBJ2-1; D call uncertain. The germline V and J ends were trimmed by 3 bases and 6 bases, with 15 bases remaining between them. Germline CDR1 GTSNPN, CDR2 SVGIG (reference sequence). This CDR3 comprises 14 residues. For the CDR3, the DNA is TGTGCCTGGAGCCGCACCCCGCGTATCAATGAGCAGTTCTTC. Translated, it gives CAWSRTPRINEQFF. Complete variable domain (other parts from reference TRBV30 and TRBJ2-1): SQTIHQWPATLVQPVGSPLSLECTVEGTSNPNLYWYRQAAGRGLQLLFYSVGIGQISSEVPQNLSASRPQDRQFILSSKKLLLSDSGFYLCAWSRTPRINEQFFGPGTRLTVL.

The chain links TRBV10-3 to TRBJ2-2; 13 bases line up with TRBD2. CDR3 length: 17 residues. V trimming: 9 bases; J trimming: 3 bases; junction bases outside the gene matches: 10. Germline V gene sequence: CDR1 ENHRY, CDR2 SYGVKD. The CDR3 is CAIAGTSGIEYTGELFF. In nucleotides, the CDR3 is TGTGCCATTGCCGGGACTAGCGGGATAGAGTACACCGGGGAGCTGTTTTTT.

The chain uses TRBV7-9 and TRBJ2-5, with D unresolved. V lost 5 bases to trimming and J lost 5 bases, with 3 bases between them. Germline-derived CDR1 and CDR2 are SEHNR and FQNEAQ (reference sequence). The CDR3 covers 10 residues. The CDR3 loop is CASSRETQYF. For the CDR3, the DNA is TGTGCCAGCAGCCGCGAGACCCAGTACTTC. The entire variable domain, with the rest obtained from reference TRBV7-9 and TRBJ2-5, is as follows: DTGVSQNPRHKITKRGQNVTFRCDPISEHNRLYWYRQTLGQGPEFLTYFQNEAQLEKSRLLSDRFSAERPKGSFSTLEIQRTEQGDSAMYLCASSRETQYFGPGTRLLVL.

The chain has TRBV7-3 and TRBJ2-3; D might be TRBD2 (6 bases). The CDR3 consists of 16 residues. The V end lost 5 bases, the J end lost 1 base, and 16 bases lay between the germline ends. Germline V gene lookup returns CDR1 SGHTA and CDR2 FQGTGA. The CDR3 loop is CASSLLGGFGTDTQYF. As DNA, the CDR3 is TGTGCCAGCAGCCTTTTGGGAGGCTTCGGCACAGATACGCAGTATTTT.

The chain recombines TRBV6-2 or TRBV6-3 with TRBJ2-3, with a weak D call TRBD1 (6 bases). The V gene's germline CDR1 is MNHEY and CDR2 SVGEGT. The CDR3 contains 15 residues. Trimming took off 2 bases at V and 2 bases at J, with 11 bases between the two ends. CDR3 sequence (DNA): TGTGCCAGCAGTTACCCCAGGGGCCCCACAGATACGCAGTATTTT. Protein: CASSYPRGPTDTQYF.

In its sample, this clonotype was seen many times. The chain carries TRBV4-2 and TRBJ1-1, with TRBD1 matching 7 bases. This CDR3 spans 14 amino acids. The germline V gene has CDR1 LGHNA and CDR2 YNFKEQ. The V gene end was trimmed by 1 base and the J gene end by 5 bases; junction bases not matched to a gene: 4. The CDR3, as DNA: TGTGCCAGCAGCCAAGGGGGCAGGGGGACTGAAGCTTTCTTT. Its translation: CASSQGGRGTEAFF.

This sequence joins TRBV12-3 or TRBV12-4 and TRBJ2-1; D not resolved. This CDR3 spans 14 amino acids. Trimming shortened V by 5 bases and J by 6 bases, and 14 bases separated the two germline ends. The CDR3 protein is CASSRRWAGNEQFF. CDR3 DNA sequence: TGTGCCAGCAGTCGCCGGTGGGCCGGCAATGAGCAGTTCTTC.

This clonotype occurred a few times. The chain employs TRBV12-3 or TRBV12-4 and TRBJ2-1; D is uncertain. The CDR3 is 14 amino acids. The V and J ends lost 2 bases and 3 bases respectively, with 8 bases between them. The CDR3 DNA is TGTGCCAGCAGTTTAATCCAGCTCTACAATGAGCAGTTCTTC. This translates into CASSLIQLYNEQFF.

CDR3 region: CASSQDLGQGRYEQYF. CDR3 nucleotide sequence: TGCGCCAGCAGCCAAGATTTGGGACAGGGGCGGTACGAGCAGTACTTC. This chain links TRBV4-3 with TRBJ2-7; 10 bases fit TRBD1. The ends lost 0 bases at V and 4 bases at J; junction bases unmatched: 6. Germline V lookup: CDR1 LGHNA, CDR2 YSLEER. The CDR3 extends over 16 amino acids.

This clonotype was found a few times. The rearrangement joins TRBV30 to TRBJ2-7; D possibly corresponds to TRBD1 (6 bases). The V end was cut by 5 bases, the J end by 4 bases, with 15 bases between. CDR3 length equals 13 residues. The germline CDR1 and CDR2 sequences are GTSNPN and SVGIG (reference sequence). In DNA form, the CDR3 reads TGTGCCTGGCAACAGGGAGTTACGTACGAGCAGTACTTC. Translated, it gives CAWQQGVTYEQYF.

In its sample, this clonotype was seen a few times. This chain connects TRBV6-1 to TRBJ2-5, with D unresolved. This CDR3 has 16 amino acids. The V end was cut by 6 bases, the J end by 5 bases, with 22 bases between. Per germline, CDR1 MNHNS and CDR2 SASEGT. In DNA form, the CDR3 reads TGTGCCAGCAGACATCTATACAGCGAATGGACGGAGACCCAGTACTTC. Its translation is CASRHLYSEWTETQYF.

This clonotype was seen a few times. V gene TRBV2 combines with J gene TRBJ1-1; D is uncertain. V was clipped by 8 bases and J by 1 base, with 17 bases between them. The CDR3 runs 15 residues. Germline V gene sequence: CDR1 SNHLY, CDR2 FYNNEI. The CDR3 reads CASFYDPRENTEAFF. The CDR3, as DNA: TGTGCCAGCTTCTACGACCCTCGAGAGAACACTGAAGCTTTCTTT.

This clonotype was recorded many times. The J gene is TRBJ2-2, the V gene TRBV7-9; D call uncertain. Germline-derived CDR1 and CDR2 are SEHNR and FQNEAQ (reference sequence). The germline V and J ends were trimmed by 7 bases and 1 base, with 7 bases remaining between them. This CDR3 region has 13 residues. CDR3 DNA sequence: TGTGCCAGCAAGGCGGTGAACACCGGGGAGCTGTTTTTT. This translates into CASKAVNTGELFF. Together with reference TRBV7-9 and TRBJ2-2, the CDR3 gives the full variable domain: DTGVSQNPRHKITKRGQNVTFRCDPISEHNRLYWYRQTLGQGPEFLTYFQNEAQLEKSRLLSDRFSAERPKGSFSTLEIQRTEQGDSAMYLCASKAVNTGELFFGEGSRLTVL.

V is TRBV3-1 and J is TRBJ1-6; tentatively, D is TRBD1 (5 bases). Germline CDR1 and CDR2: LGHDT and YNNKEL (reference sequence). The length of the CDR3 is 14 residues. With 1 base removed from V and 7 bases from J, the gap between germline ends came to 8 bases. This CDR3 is CASSQGTPNSPLHF. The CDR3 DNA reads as TGTGCCAGCAGCCAAGGGACACCAAATTCACCCCTCCACTTT.

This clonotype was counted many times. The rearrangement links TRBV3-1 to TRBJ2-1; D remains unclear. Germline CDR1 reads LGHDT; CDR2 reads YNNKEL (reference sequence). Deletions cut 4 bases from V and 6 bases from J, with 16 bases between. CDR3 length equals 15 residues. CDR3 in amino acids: CASSPLGSFINEQFF. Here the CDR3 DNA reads TGTGCCAGCAGCCCTCTAGGTTCGTTCATCAATGAGCAGTTCTTC.

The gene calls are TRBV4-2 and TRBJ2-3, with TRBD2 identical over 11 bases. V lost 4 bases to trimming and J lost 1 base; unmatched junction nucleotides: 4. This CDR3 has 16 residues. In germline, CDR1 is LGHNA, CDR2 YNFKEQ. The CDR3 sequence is CASSPRLAGRTDTQYF. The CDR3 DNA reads TGTGCCAGCAGCCCCCGACTAGCGGGGCGCACAGATACGCAGTATTTT.

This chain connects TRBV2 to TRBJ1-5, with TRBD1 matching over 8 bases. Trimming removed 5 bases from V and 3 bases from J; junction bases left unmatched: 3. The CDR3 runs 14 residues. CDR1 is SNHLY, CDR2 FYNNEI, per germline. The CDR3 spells CASSLDRDNQPQHF. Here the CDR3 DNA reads TGTGCCAGCAGTCTGGACAGGGACAATCAGCCCCAGCATTTT.

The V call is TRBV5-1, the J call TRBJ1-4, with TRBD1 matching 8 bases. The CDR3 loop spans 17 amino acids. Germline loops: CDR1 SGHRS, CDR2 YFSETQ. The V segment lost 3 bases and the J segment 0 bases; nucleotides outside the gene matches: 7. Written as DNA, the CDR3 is TGCGCCAGCAGCTCCGGACAGGGAGGGGCAACTAATGAAAAACTGTTTTTT. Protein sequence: CASSSGQGGATNEKLFF.

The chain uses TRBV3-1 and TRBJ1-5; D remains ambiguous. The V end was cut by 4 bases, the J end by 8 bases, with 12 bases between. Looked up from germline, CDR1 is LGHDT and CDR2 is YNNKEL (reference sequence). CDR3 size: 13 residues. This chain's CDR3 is CASSPPGKEPQHF. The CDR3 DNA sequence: TGTGCCAGCAGCCCTCCGGGGAAAGAGCCCCAGCATTTT.

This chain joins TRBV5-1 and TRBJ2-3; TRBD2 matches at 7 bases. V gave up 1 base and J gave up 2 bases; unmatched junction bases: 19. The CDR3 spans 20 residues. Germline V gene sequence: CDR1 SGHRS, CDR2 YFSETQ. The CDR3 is CASSLKGLAGRGYDTDTQYF. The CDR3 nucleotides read TGCGCCAGCAGCTTGAAAGGGTTAGCGGGCCGCGGCTATGACACAGATACGCAGTATTTT.

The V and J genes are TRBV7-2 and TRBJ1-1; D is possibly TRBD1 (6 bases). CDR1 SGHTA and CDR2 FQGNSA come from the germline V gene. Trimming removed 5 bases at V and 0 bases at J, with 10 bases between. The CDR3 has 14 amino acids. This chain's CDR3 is CASSRQGMNTEAFF. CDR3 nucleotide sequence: TGTGCCAGCAGCCGGCAGGGGATGAACACTGAAGCTTTCTTT. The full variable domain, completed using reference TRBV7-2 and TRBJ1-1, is GAGVSQSPSNKVTEKGKDVELRCDPISGHTALYWYRQSLGQGLEFLIYFQGNSAPDKSGLPSDRFSAERTGGSVSTLTIQRTQQEDSAVYLCASSRQGMNTEAFFGQGTRLTVV.

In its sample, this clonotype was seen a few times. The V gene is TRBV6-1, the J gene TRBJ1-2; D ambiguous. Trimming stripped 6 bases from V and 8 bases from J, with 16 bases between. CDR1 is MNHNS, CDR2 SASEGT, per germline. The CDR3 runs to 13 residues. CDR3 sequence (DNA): TGTGCCAGCAGGATAGACCTCGATGGGGGCTACACCTTC. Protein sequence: CASRIDLDGGYTF.

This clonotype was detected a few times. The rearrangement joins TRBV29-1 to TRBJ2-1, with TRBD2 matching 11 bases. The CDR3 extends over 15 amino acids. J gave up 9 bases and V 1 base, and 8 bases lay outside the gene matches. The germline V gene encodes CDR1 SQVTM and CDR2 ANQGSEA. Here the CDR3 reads CSVEGLAGGGGEQFF. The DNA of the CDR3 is TGCAGCGTTGAAGGGCTAGCGGGAGGAGGTGGTGAGCAGTTCTTC.

CDR3 in DNA: TGTGCCAGCAGCCAATCGCGAAACTGGAACAATGAGCAGTTCTTC. Translated, it gives CASSQSRNWNNEQFF. This chain joins TRBV7-2 and TRBJ2-1; no definite D call. The CDR3 is 15 residues long. From germline, CDR1 is SGHTA and CDR2 FQGNSA. V was cut by 5 bases and J by 5 bases, with 16 bases left in between. The full variable domain, completed using reference TRBV7-2 and TRBJ2-1, is GAGVSQSPSNKVTEKGKDVELRCDPISGHTALYWYRQSLGQGLEFLIYFQGNSAPDKSGLPSDRFSAERTGGSVSTLTIQRTQQEDSAVYLCASSQSRNWNNEQFFGPGTRLTVL.

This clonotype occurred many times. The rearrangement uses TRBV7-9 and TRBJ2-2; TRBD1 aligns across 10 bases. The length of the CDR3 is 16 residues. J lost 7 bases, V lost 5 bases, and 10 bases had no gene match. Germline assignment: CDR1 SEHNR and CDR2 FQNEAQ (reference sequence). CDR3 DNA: TGTGCCAGCAGCGCCACCGACAGGGGGCGTAGCGGGGAGCTGTTTTTT. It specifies CASSATDRGRSGELFF.

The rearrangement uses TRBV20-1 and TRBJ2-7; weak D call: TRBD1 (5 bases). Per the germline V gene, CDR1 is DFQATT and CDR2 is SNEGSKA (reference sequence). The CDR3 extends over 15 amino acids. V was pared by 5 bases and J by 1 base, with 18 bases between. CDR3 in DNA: TGCAGTGCTCCTTTCCGACAGATCTCTTCCTACGAGCAGTACTTC. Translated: CSAPFRQISSYEQYF.

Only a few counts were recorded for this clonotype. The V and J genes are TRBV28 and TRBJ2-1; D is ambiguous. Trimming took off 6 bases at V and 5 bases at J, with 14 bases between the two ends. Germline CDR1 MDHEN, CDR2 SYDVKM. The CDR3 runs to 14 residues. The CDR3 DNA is TGTGCCAGCAGGGTGGAGTACGGCCACAATGAGCAGTTCTTC. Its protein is CASRVEYGHNEQFF.

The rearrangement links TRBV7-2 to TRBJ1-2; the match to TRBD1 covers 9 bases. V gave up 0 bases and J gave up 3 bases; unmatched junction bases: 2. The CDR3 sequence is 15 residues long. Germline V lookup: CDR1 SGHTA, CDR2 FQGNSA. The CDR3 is CASSLAWTGDYGYTF. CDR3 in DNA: TGTGCCAGCAGCTTAGCTTGGACAGGGGACTATGGCTACACCTTC.